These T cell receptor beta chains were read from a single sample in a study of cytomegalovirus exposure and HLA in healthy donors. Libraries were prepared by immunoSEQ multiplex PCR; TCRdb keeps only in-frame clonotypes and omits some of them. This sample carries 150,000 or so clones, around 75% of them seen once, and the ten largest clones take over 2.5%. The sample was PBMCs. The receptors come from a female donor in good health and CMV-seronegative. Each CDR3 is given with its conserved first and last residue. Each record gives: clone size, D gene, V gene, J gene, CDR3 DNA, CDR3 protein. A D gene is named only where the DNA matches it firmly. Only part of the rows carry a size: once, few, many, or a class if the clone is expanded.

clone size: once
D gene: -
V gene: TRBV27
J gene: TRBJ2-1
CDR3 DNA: TGTGCCAGCAGTTCGCTCCGGGGATACAATGAGCAGTTCTTC
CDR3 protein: CASSSLRGYNEQFF

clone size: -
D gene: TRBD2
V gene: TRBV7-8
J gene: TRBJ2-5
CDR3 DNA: TGTGCCAGCAGCTTAGACCGGCTAGCGGGGTCCCAAGAGACCCAGTACTTC
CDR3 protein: CASSLDRLAGSQETQYF

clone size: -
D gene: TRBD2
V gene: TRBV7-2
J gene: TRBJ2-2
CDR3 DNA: TGTGCCAGCAGCCCTCTTAGCGGGGGGAACACCGGGGAGCTGTTTTTT
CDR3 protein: CASSPLSGGNTGELFF

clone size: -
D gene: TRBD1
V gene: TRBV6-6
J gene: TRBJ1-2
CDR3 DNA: TGTGCCAGCAGTTCAACCCGGGACAGCAGCTATGGCTACACCTTC
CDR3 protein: CASSSTRDSSYGYTF

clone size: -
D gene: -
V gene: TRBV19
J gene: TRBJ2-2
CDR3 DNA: TGTGCCAGTAGCCCAGGGGCCAACACCGGGGAGCTGTTTTTT
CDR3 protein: CASSPGANTGELFF

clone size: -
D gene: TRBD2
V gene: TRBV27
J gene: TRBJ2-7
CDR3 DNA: TGTGCCAGCAGTACCCACGGACTAGCAGGAGGGTACGAGCAGTACTTC
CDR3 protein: CASSTHGLAGGYEQYF

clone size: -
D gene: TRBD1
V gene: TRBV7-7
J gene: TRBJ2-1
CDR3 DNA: TGTGCTAGCAGCTCAGGGACAGGCAATGAGCAGTTCTTC
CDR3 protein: CASSSGTGNEQFF

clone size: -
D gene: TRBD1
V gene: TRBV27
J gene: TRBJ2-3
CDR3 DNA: TGTGCCAGCAGTTTAACTCCCCCGGGGGACAGGGACTCTGATACGCAGTATTTT
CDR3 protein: CASSLTPPGDRDSDTQYF

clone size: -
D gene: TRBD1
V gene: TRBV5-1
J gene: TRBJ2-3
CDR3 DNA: TGCGCCAGCAGGGACAGGCCTTACACAGATACGCAGTATTTT
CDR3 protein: CASRDRPYTDTQYF

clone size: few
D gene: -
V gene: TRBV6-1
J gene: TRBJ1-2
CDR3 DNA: TGTGCCAGCAGCCGACACGGGGATCGCACCTTC
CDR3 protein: CASSRHGDRTF

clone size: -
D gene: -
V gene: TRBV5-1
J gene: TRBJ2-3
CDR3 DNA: TGCGCCAGCAGCTTGGAGAGAGTCACAGATACGCAGTATTTT
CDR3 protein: CASSLERVTDTQYF

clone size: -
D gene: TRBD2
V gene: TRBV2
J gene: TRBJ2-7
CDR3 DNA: TGTGCCAGCAGGGCCGGGACTAGCGTGGGCGAGCAGTACTTC
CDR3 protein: CASRAGTSVGEQYF

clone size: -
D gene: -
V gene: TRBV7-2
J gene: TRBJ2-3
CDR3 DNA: TGTGCCAGCAGCTGGGGGGGGGCTCGCACAGATACGCAGTATTTT
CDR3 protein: CASSWGGARTDTQYF

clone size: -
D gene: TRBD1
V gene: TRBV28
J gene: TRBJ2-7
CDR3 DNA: TGTGCCAGCAGCCGGGACAGTACCCTCTCCTACGAGCAGTACTTC
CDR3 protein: CASSRDSTLSYEQYF

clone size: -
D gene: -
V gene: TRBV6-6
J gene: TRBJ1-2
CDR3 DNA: TGTGCCAGCAGTTACAGGGACTTTGAGAATGGCTACACCTTC
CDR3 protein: CASSYRDFENGYTF

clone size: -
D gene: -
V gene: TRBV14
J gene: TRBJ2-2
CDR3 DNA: TGTGCCAGCAGCCGCTCCGGTTCCGGGGAGCTGTTTTTT
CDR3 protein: CASSRSGSGELFF

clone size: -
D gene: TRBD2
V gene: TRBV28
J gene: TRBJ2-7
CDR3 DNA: TGTGCCAGCGTATTAGGGACTAGCCGGAACTTCTACGAGCAGTACTTC
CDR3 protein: CASVLGTSRNFYEQYF

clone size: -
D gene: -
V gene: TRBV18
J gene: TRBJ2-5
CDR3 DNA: TGTGCCAGCTCACCGGGGCTTGAAGAGACCCAGTACTTC
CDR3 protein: CASSPGLEETQYF

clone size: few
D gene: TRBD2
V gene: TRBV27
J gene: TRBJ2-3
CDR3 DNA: TGTGCCAGCAGCCCCACTAGCGGGAGCGCAGATACGCAGTATTTT
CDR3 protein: CASSPTSGSADTQYF

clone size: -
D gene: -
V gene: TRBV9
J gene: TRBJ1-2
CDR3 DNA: TGTGCCAGCAGCCCCGGGGGGAACTATGGCTACACCTTC
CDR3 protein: CASSPGGNYGYTF

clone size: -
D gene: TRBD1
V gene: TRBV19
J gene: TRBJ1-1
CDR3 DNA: TGTGCCAGTAGTATTTTCACAGGGGTCGGGATGAACACTGAAGCTTTCTTT
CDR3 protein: CASSIFTGVGMNTEAFF

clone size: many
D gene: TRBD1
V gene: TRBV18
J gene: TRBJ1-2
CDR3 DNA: TGTGCCAGCTCACCGGGACAGGGCTATGGCTACACCTTC
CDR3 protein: CASSPGQGYGYTF

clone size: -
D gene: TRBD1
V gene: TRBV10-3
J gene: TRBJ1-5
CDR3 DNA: TGTGCCATCAGTGAGTCAGGGACAGGGGGCCAGCCCCAGCATTTT
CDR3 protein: CAISESGTGGQPQHF

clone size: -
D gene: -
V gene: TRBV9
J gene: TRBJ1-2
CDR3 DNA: TGTGCCAGCAGCGTAGCACTCTCAGAGGACTATGGCTACACCTTC
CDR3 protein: CASSVALSEDYGYTF

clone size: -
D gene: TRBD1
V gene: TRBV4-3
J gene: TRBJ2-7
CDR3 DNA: TGCGCCAGCAGCCAAGATCGGGGACAGGGCGGCTACGAGCAGTACTTC
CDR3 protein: CASSQDRGQGGYEQYF

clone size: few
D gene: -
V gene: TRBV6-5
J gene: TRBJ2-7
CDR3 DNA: TGTGCCAGCAGTTACTCCGGGGGAGCCACCTACGAGCAGTACTTC
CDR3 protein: CASSYSGGATYEQYF

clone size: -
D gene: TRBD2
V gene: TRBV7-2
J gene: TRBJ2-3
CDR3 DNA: TGTGCCAGCAGCCGTCTAGCGGGAGATACGCAGTATTTT
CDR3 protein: CASSRLAGDTQYF

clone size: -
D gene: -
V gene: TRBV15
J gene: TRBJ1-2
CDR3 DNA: TGTGCCACCAGCAGAGGAGGCGCTGGCTACACCTTC
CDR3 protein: CATSRGGAGYTF

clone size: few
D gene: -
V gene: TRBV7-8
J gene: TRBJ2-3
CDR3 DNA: TGTGCCAGCAGCCCAAGGGGGGCGGGGGACACAGATACGCAGTATTTT
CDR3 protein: CASSPRGAGDTDTQYF